This T cell receptor (beta chain) emerged from a study of cytomegalovirus exposure and HLA in healthy donors. Findings of the study overall: Clonal expansion was found to be greater in HLA-associated TCR beta chains than in equally common others in a later analysis. Researchers reported in a later analysis that a missense DCLRE1C variant was tied to TCR beta V- and J-gene trimming.

V lost 8 bases to trimming and J lost 6 bases, with 16 bases between them. CDR1 is GTSNPN and CDR2 is SVGIG in the germline V gene (reference sequence). The CDR3 has 12 amino acids. The PCR made use of 60 Vbeta and 13 Jbeta primers. This table comes from immunoSEQ multiplex PCR, and its TCRdb copy is limited to in-frame clones, with some not included. The repertoire table contains approximately 100,000 clones. Details on this clone: The antigen is not known.

Healthy donors of bone marrow made up the group. The origin of this receptor is a man aged 45-65 years in good health and CMV-seronegative. V and J are TRBV30 and TRBJ1-1; perhaps TRBD1 as D (5 bases). What was sequenced was PBMCs. This chain's CDR3 is CAIEGRGAEAFF. The DNA of the CDR3 is TGTGCCATAGAGGGGAGGGGCGCTGAAGCTTTCTTT.